These 3 T cell receptor beta chains share one sample of origin, sequenced in a study of shared clonotypes between healthy human individuals. Produced via immunoSEQ multiplex PCR; TCRdb's table is partial and in-frame only. The sample has under 850,000 clones, 80% to 95% seen once. Naive CD8 isolation took CD45RO-negative cells positively selected for CCR7 and excluded terminally differentiated effector memory CD45RA+ cells. The sample consisted of naive CD8+ T cells sorted from blood. The receptor set was obtained from a man aged 30-40 years in good health.

V is TRBV5-6 and J is TRBJ1-2; maybe TRBD1 (5 bases). The CDR3 consists of 14 residues. Trimming removed 3 bases from V and 3 bases from J, with 12 bases in between. In germline, CDR1 is SGHDT, CDR2 YYEEEE. The DNA of the CDR3 is TGTGCCAGCAGCTCCCCCAGGGTAGACTATGGCTACACCTTC. Translated, it gives CASSSPRVDYGYTF.

The chain joins TRBV29-1 to TRBJ1-3; TRBD1 aligns across 9 bases. CDR1 SQVTM and CDR2 ANQGSEA come from the germline V gene. Losses at the gene ends were 6 bases for V and 3 bases for J; bases not matched to a gene: 9. The CDR3 has 15 residues. The CDR3, as DNA: TGCAGCGTCGTCGGACAGGGGACGGGTGGAAACACCATATATTTT. Translation gives CSVVGQGTGGNTIYF.

J is TRBJ2-7 and V is TRBV15; no clear D gene. Deletions cut 0 bases from V and 2 bases from J, with 8 bases between. Germline V gene data show CDR1 as LNHNV and CDR2 as YYDKDF (reference sequence). The CDR3 contains 14 residues. In DNA, the CDR3 is TGTGCCACCAGCAGAGATTCCCTGACCTACGAGCAGTACTTC. Amino acids: CATSRDSLTYEQYF.